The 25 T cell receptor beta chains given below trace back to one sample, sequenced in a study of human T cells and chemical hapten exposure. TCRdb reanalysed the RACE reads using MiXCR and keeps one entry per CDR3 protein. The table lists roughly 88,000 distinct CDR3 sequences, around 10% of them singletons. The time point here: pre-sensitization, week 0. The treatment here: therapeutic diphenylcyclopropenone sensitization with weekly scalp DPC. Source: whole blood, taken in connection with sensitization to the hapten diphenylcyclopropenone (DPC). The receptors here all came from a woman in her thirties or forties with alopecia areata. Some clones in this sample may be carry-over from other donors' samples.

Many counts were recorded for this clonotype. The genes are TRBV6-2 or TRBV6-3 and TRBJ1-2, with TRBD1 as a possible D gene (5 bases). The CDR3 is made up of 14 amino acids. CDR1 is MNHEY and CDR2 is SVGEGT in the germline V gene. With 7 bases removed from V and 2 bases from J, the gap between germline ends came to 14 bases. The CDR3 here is CASMAQGENYGYTF. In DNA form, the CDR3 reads TGTGCCAGCATGGCGCAGGGAGAGAACTATGGCTACACCTTC.

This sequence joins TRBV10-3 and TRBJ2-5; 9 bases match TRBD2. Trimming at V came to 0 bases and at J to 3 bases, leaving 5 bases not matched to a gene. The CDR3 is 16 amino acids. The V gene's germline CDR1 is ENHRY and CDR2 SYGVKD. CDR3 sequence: CAISESSLAGKETQYF. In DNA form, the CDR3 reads TGTGCCATCAGTGAGTCGTCGCTAGCGGGGAAAGAGACCCAGTACTTC.

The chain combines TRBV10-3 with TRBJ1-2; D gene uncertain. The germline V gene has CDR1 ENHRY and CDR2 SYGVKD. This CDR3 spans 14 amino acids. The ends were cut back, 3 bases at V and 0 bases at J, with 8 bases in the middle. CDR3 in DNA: TGTGCCATCAGTGACGGCACCTCTAACTATGGCTACACCTTC. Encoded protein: CAISDGTSNYGYTF.

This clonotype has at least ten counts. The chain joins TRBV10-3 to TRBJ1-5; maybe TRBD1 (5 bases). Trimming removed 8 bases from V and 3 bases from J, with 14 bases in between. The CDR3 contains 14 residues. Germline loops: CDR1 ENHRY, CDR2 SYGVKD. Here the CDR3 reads CAIGGGGNNQPQHF. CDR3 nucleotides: TGTGCCATCGGGGGAGGAGGGAACAATCAGCCCCAGCATTTT.

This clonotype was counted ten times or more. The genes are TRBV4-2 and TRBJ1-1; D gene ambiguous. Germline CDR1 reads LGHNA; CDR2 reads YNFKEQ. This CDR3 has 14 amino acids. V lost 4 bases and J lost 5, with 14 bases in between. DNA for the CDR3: TGTGCCAGCAGCCCCCACGGGGTGAGGACTGAAGCTTTCTTT. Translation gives CASSPHGVRTEAFF.

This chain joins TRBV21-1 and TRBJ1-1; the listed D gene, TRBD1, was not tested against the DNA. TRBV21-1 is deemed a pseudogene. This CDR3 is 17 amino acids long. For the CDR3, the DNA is TGTGCCAGCAGCAAACCGGACAGGGATCTCATGAACACTGAAGCTTTCTTT. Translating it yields CASSKPDRDLMNTEAFF.

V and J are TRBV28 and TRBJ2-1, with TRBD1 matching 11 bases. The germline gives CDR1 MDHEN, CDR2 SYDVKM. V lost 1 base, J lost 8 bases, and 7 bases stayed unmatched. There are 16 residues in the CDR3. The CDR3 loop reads CASSLFAGQGGHEQFF. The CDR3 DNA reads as TGTGCCAGCAGTTTATTCGCGGGACAGGGGGGGCATGAGCAGTTCTTC.

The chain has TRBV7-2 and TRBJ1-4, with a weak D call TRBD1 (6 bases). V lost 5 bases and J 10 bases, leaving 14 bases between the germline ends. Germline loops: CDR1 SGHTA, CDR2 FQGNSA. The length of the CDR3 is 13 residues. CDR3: CASSTNRARKLFF. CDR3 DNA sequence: TGTGCCAGCAGCACAAACAGGGCCCGAAAACTGTTTTTT.

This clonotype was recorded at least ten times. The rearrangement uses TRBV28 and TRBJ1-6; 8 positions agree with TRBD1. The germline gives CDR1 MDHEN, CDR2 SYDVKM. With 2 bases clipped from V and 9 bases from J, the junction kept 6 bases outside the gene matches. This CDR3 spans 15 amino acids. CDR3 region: CASSLIQGAASPLHF. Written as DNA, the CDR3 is TGTGCCAGCAGTTTAATCCAGGGGGCTGCTTCACCCCTCCACTTT.

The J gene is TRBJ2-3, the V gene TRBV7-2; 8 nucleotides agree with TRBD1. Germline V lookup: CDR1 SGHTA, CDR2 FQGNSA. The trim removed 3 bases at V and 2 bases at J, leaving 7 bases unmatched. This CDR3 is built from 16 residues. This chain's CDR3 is CASSFAGTGYTDTQYF. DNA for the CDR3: TGTGCCAGCAGCTTTGCCGGGACAGGTTACACAGATACGCAGTATTTT.

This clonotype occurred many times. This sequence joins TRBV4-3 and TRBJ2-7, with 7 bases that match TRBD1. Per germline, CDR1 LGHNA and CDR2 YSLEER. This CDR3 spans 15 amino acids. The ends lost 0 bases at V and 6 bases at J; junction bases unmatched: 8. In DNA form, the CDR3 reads TGCGCCAGCAGCCAAGATTTGGTAGGGGGCTTCGAGCAGTACTTC. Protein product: CASSQDLVGGFEQYF.

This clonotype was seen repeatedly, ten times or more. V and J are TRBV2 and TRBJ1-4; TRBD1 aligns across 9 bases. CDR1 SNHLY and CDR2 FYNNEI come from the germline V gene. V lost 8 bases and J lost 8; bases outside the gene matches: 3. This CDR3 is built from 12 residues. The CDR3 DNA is TGTGCCAGCGGACAGGGGAGAGAAAAACTGTTTTTT. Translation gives CASGQGREKLFF.

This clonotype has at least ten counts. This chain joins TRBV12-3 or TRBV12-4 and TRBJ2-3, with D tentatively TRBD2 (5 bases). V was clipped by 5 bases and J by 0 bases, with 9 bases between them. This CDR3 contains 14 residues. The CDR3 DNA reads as TGTGCCAGCAGTACTCCGGGGAGCACAGATACGCAGTATTTT. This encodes CASSTPGSTDTQYF.

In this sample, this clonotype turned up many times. CDR3 region: CASSPGQGHREEQFF. The CDR3 bases are TGCGCCAGCAGCCCGGGACAGGGTCATCGGGAGGAGCAGTTCTTC. The rearrangement links TRBV5-1 to TRBJ2-1; 9 bases align to TRBD1. The germline CDR1 and CDR2 sequences are SGHRS and YFSETQ. The CDR3 covers 15 residues. The V segment lost 4 bases and the J segment 10 bases; nucleotides outside the gene matches: 12.

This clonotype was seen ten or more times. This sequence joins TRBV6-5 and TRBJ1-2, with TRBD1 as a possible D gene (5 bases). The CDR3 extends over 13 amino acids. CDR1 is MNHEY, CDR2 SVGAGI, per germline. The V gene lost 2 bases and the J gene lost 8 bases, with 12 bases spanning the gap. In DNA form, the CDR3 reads TGTGCCAGCAGTTACAGGGCAGGGCTCGGCTACACCTTC. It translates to CASSYRAGLGYTF.

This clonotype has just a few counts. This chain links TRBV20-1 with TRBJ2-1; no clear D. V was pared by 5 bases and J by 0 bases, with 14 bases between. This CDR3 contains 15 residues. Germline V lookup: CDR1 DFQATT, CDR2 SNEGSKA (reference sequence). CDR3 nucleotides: TGCAGTGCTCATGCCCTCCTGAGCTCCTACAATGAGCAGTTCTTC. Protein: CSAHALLSSYNEQFF.

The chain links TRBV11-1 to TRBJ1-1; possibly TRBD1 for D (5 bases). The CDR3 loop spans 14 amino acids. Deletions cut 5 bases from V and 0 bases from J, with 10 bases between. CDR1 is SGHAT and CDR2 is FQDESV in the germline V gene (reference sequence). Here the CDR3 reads CASSHVTVNTEAFF. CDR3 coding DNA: TGTGCCAGCAGCCATGTGACAGTGAACACTGAAGCTTTCTTT.

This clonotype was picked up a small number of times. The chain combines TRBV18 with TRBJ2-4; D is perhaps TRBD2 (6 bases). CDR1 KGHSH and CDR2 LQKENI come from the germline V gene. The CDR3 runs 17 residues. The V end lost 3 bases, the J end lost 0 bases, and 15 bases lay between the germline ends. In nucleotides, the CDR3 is TGTGCCAGCTCACCGATCGGGACGGGACTAGCCAAAAACATTCAGTACTTC. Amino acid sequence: CASSPIGTGLAKNIQYF.

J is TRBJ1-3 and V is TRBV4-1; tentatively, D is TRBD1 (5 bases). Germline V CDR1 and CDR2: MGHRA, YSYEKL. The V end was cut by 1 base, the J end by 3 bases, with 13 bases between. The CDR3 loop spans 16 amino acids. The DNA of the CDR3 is TGCGCCAGCAGCCAAGGGAGAGGCAGGGATGGAAACACCATATATTTT. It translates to CASSQGRGRDGNTIYF.

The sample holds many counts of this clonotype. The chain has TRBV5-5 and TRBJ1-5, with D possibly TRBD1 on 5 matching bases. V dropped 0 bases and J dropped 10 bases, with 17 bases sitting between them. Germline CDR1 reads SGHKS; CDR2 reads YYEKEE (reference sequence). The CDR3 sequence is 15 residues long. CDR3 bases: TGTGCCAGCAGCTTGGACAGGTCGGACGGGCGTCCCCAGCATTTT. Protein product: CASSLDRSDGRPQHF.

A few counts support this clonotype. CDR3 loop: CASSLGGTSPRAQYF. CDR3 sequence (DNA): TGTGCCAGCAGCTTAGGTGGGACTTCCCCTCGGGCGCAGTATTTT. This rearrangement joins TRBV11-2 to TRBJ2-3; the D gene is possibly TRBD2 (6 bases). CDR1 and CDR2 from the germline V gene are SGHAT and FQNNGV. The CDR3 is made up of 15 amino acids. V was pared by 1 base and J by 10 bases, with 18 bases between.

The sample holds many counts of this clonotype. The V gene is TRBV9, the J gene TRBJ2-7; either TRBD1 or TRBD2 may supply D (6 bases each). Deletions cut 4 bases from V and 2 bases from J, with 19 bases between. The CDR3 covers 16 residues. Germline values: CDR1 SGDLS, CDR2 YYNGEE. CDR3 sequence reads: CASSPSGAPSAYEQYF. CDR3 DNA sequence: TGTGCCAGCAGCCCGTCGGGGGCCCCATCCGCCTACGAGCAGTACTTC.

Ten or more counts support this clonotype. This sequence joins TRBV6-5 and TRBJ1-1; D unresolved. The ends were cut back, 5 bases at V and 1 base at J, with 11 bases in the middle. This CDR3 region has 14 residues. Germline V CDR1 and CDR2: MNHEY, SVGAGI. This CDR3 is CASSPRITNTEAFF. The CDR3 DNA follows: TGTGCCAGCAGTCCCCGGATAACGAACACTGAAGCTTTCTTT.

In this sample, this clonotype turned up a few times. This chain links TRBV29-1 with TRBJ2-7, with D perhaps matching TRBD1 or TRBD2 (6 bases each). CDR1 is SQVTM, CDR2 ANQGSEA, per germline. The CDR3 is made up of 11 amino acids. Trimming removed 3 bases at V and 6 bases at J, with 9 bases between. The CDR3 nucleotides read TGCAGCGTTGACAGGGGAGGCGAGCAGTACTTC. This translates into CSVDRGGEQYF.

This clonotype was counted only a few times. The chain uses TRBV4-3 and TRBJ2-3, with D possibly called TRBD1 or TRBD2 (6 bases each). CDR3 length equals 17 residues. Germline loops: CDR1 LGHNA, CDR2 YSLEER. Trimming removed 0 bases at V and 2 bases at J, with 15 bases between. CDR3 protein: CASSQDRGWGHTDTQYF. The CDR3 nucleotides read TGCGCCAGCAGCCAAGATCGGGGGTGGGGGCACACAGATACGCAGTATTTT.